This T cell receptor beta chain came from a study of blood T cell repertoires in COVID-19. Study context: The United States, Italy and Spain provided the acute and convalescent COVID-19 samples. PBMCs, B-cell-depleted T cells, or T cells provided the cDNA or gDNA that made up the material.

This CDR3 contains 15 residues. J was trimmed by 0 bases and V by 4 bases; bases with no gene match: 5. Germline lookup yields CDR1 SGDLS and CDR2 YYNGEE. Authors' methods: Nucleated cell number was recorded as an estimate derived from reference gene primer amplification. Clones were read by immunoSEQ multiplex PCR, and TCRdb kept only the in-frame ones, dropping some. The V and J calls and clone size were taken over from that table, and D and trimming were inferred from the DNA. Here the sample spans roughly 260,000 clones, 88% being singletons. Material for sequencing was peripheral blood. This clonotype originated in a man aged 55 to 69 who had recovered from COVID-19. The chain uses TRBV9 and TRBJ2-7; the match to TRBD2 covers 9 bases. CDR3 DNA sequence: TGTGCCAGCAGCTCTAGCGGGGTCCGCTCCTACGAGCAGTACTTC. This translates into CASSSSGVRSYEQYF.